This TCR beta chain originates from a study of blood T cell repertoires in COVID-19. Background on the study: COVID-19 samples, acute and convalescent, were from the United States, Italy and Spain. PBMCs, B-cell-depleted T cells, or T cells were the source of the cDNA or gDNA that made up the material.

The ends lost 5 bases at V and 4 bases at J; junction bases unmatched: 10. Germline V gives CDR1 SGHVS, CDR2 FNYEAQ. The CDR3 is 16 residues long. Authors' methods: Amplifying reference gene primers gave estimates of nucleated cell counts. Produced via immunoSEQ multiplex PCR; TCRdb's table is partial and in-frame only. That table is the source of V, J and clone size, and D and trimming were worked out from the DNA. The repertoire holds 150,000 to 200,000 clones, roughly 89% seen once, with 3% to 4% in the top ten. What was sequenced was peripheral blood. This sequence joins TRBV7-6 and TRBJ2-1, with 8 bases lining up with TRBD2. The receptor was derived from a woman aged 55-69 years who had recovered from COVID-19. The CDR3 DNA reads as TGTGCCAGCAGCCGTGCCGGCGGGGGGTCTTACAATGAGCAGTTCTTC. This encodes CASSRAGGGSYNEQFF.